This T cell receptor beta chain was found in a study of blood T cell repertoires in COVID-19. CDR3 size: 15 residues. Trimming cost V 2 bases and J 5 bases, with 14 bases left between them. CDR1 MDHEN and CDR2 SYDVKM come from the germline V gene. Sequencing used immunoSEQ multiplex PCR; TCRdb keeps in-frame clones, though not all of them. The sample holds 200,000 to 250,000 clones, 70% to 85% seen once. Sequencing used PBMCs or T cells enriched from blood (not recorded which). This receptor was taken from a woman aged 40 to 50 with acute COVID-19. This sequence joins TRBV28 and TRBJ2-3, with a possible D match to TRBD1 (5 bases). The CDR3: CASSLQGPPEDTQYF. The CDR3 DNA reads as TGTGCCAGCAGTTTACAGGGTCCACCAGAAGATACGCAGTATTTT. Based on the CDR3 plus reference TRBV28 and TRBJ2-3, the full variable domain is DVKVTQSSRYLVKRTGEKVFLECVQDMDHENMFWYRQDPGLGLRLIYFSYDVKMKEKGDIPEGYSVSREKKERFSLILESASTNQTSMYLCASSLQGPPEDTQYFGPGTRLTVL.